A single T cell receptor (beta chain) is shown here with its context. The Seattle site enrolled patients during active infection and followed them longitudinally. CDR3 length: 14 residues. The V gene's germline CDR1 is KGHDR and CDR2 SFDVKD. Trimming removed 6 bases at V and 12 bases at J, with 21 bases between. This record belongs to a study of blood T cell repertoires in COVID-19. Whole-study context: The United States, Italy and Spain were the sources of the acute and convalescent COVID-19 samples.

TCRdb's table, derived via immunoSEQ multiplex PCR, lists solely in-frame clones and lacks some. The sample lists fewer than 450,000 clones; 88% were seen once. The sample comprised peripheral blood. The receptor's source is a woman aged 70-85 years with COVID-19, enrolled during active disease. The chain carries TRBV24-1 and TRBJ2-3; a weak D match, TRBD2 (6 bases). The CDR3 sequence: CATSPLGDSPRQYF. For the CDR3, the DNA is TGTGCCACCAGTCCCTTAGGGGACTCCCCCCGCCAGTATTTT.